The sequence of this T cell receptor (beta chain) was determined in a study of early T cells in non-severe SARS-CoV-2 infection. At the level of the study: Sequencing input comprised bulk RNA from unsorted whole blood; chain pairing was not available.

This CDR3 region has 15 residues. V lost 6 bases and J 0 bases, leaving 17 bases between the germline ends. From germline, CDR1 is DFQATT and CDR2 SNEGSKA (reference sequence). This clonotype was detected many times. TCRdb re-analysed the 5' RACE reads in MiXCR, keeping a single row per CDR3 protein. The sample lists about 56,000 distinct CDR3 sequences; about 11% were seen once. J is TRBJ1-2 and V is TRBV20-1, with a possible D match to TRBD1 (5 bases). Sequences were obtained from whole blood. The clonotype was recovered from an adult who was a healthcare worker with PCR-confirmed SARS-CoV-2 infection or an uninfected control (not recorded which). The CDR3 nucleotides read TGCAGTGCGGCCCCGCAGGGCCTAGCTAACTATGGCTACACCTTC. Its translation is CSAAPQGLANYGYTF.